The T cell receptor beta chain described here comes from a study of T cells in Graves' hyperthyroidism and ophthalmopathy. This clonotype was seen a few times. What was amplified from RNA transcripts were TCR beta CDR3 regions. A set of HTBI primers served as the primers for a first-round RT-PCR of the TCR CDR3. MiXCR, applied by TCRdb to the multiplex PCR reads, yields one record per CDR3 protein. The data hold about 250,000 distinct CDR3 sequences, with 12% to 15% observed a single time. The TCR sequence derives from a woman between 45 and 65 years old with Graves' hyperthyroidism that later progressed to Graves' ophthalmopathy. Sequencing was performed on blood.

DNA for the CDR3: TGTGCCAGCAGTTTTGGGACAGACATAAATGAAAAACTGTTTTTT. The encoded protein is CASSFGTDINEKLFF. The rearrangement links TRBV6-1 to TRBJ1-4, with 7 bases matching TRBD1. The germline CDR1 and CDR2 sequences are MNHNS and SASEGT. The length of the CDR3 is 15 residues. J gave up 5 bases and V 5 bases, and 8 bases lay outside the gene matches.